A single T cell receptor beta chain is shown here with its context. Antigen: not known. The sample comes from a study of cytotoxic CD8 clonotypes in ibrutinib-treated CLL. Looking at the study overall: Partial responders around 24, complete 2; about 12 progressed and around 15 stayed in remission by median roughly 73 months. Study outcomes and limitations: A rise in clonality was seen at ibrutinib response, and a fall back toward baseline was seen at progression. Circulating CD8+ T-cell counts were tracked by baseline clonality, which exceeded that of age-matched healthy donors.

Sequencing was designed to attain a depth spanning 1 in 200,000 to 1 in 1 million T cells. Repertoires were generated with immunoSEQ multiplex PCR, while TCRdb's copy carries only in-frame clones and drops some. The sample includes about 310,000 clones, just under 80% seen only once; the top ten take over 5.5%. Trimming left V 4 bases short and J 1 base short, with 13 bases between. Per germline, CDR1 SGHRS and CDR2 YFSETQ. This CDR3 has 15 residues. The genes are TRBV5-1 and TRBJ2-3; possibly TRBD1 for D (6 bases). The sequenced sample was PBMCs, obtained before ibrutinib treatment. The receptor was derived from a human donor with chronic lymphocytic leukemia. The CDR3 nucleotides read TGCGCCAGCAGCCCACAGGGCGGCGGCACAGATACGCAGTATTTT. Its translation is CASSPQGGGTDTQYF. Full variable domain (remainder filled in from reference TRBV5-1 and TRBJ2-3): KAGVTQTPRYLIKTRGQQVTLSCSPISGHRSVSWYQQTPGQGLQFLFEYFSETQRNKGNFPGRFSGRQFSNSRSEMNVSTLELGDSALYLCASSPQGGGTDTQYFGPGTRLTVL.